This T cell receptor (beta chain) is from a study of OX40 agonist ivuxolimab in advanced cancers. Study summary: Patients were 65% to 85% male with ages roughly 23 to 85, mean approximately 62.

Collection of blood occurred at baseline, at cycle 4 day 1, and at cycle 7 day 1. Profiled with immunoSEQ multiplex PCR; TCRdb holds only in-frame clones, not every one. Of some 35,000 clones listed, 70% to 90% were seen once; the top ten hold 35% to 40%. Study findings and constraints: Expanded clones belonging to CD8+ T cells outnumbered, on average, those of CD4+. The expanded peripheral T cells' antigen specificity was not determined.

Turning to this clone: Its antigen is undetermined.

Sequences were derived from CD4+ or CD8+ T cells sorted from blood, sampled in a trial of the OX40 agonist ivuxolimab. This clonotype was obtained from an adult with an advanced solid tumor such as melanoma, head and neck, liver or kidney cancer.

This CDR3 is CASKKSGQVETQYF. CDR3 bases: TGTGCCAGCAAAAAGTCGGGACAGGTAGAGACCCAGTACTTC. The chain links TRBV6-1 to TRBJ2-5, with 8 bases that match TRBD1. Germline V CDR1 and CDR2: MNHNS, SASEGT. The CDR3 covers 14 residues. After removal of 7 bases from V and 4 bases from J, the junction contained 8 bases not matched to a gene.